The 3 T cell receptor beta chains listed next were all sequenced from one sample in a study of blood T cell repertoires in COVID-19. The repertoire was sequenced with immunoSEQ multiplex PCR; TCRdb's copy has only in-frame clones and lacks some. The top ten hold about 2.6% of the sample, which has some 160,000 clones, roughly 90% seen once. Sequenced input: peripheral blood. Source of these receptors: a man aged 60 to 69 with acute or convalescent COVID-19.

This chain links TRBV11-2 with TRBJ2-5; 8 bases line up with TRBD1. Germline V gene data show CDR1 as SGHAT and CDR2 as FQNNGV. This CDR3 is built from 16 residues. V shed 5 bases and J 2 bases; nucleotides not matched to a gene: 10. The CDR3 DNA is TGTGCCAGCAGCCTCCGGACAGGGATGTTACAAGAGACCCAGTACTTC. This sequence encodes CASSLRTGMLQETQYF.

Details on this clone: No DNA is shown, since the ends of the CDR3 on it are uncertain; the CDR3 is the one TCRdb lists. The rearrangement links TRBV6-5 to TRBJ1-1; TRBD1 reflects the table's D call only, with no check against the DNA. From its first to its last residue, the CDR3 has 15 amino acids. Germline V CDR1 and CDR2: MNHEY, SVGAGI. This CDR3 is CASILDRGFFKEAFF.

The chain recombines TRBV7-8 with TRBJ1-2; TRBD1 agrees at 7 bases. The CDR3 has 16 amino acids. Germline V gives CDR1 SGHVS, CDR2 FQNEAQ. V was pared by 3 bases and J by 7 bases, with 14 bases of the junction left unmatched. Here the CDR3 DNA reads TGTGCCAGCAGCTTGACCGGGACAGCCGCGCCCTTTGGCTACACCTTC. The encoded protein is CASSLTGTAAPFGYTF.